The present TCR beta chain was sequenced within a study of shared T cell receptors in the human thymus. TCRdb's table, derived via immunoSEQ multiplex PCR, lists solely in-frame clones and lacks some. The data hold about 730,000 clones, with 70% to 90% observed a single time. The CDR3 sequence is 18 residues long. Germline values: CDR1 SEHNR, CDR2 FQNEAQ (reference sequence). V gave up 5 bases and J gave up 8 bases; unmatched junction bases: 14. A further study also used this sample, focusing on human thymus T cells. That work contributes: The authors found apparently biased V and J gene usage in thymic and blood repertoires.

The sequencing input was thymocytes. The sequence derives from a girl under three years old with a congenital heart defect. V is TRBV7-9 and J is TRBJ2-1, with TRBD2 matching over 14 bases. CDR3 DNA sequence: TGTGCCAGCAGCAAGGGCCCCAGGGGACTAGCGGGGGAGGATGAGCAGTTCTTC. This translates into CASSKGPRGLAGEDEQFF.